This T cell receptor beta chain was recovered during a study of T-cell reconstitution after alpha-beta-depleted transplantation in children. This sample's TCRbeta library carried unique molecular identifier barcodes. In TCRdb, the PCR reads were re-called with MiXCR into one record per CDR3 protein. The sample yields over 15,000 distinct CDR3 sequences, about 5% seen once. Judged by abundance, this clonotype is medium-sized (0.01 to 0.1%). Antigen: not known. Whole-study findings and limits: Newly produced T cells mostly provided counts and TCRbeta diversity after one year, as hyperexpanded clones declined.

This specimen was PBMCs, taken before TCRalphabeta/CD19-depleted stem cell transplant. This TCR came from a boy aged 5-17 years with acute lymphoblastic leukemia, due to receive a stem cell transplant.

CDR3 amino acids: CASSQDRLTGQETQYF. In nucleotides, the CDR3 is TGCGCCAGCAGCCAAGACAGACTTACCGGCCAAGAGACCCAGTACTTC. The rearrangement links TRBV4-3 to TRBJ2-5; D not certain. This CDR3 region has 16 residues. Per the germline V gene, CDR1 is LGHNA and CDR2 is YSLEER. V was pared by 0 bases and J by 1 base, with 12 bases between.